The 18 T cell receptor beta chains given below trace back to one sample, sequenced in a study of blood T cell repertoires in COVID-19. TCRdb's copy holds only in-frame clones and misses some; the assay was immunoSEQ multiplex PCR. The data show 150,000 to 200,000 clones, with roughly 82% seen just once and around 7% held by the top ten. What was sequenced was peripheral blood. Receptors originate from a woman aged 40 to 50 with COVID-19, enrolled during active disease.

This CDR3 reads CASSRVGTSGVNEQFF. The CDR3 DNA reads as TGTGCCAGTAGTAGGGTAGGGACTAGCGGGGTAAATGAGCAGTTCTTC. V gene TRBV19 combines with J gene TRBJ2-1; 13 bases are shared with TRBD2. Per germline, CDR1 LNHDA and CDR2 SQIVND (reference sequence). CDR3 length: 16 residues. Trimming took 4 bases from V and 7 from J; bases not matched to a gene: 7.

This clone was picked up one time. CDR3 DNA sequence: TGTGCCAGTAGTATGGCTGGACAGCCAACCCACTATGGCTACACCTTC. Its translation: CASSMAGQPTHYGYTF. The rearrangement uses TRBV19 and TRBJ1-2; D might be TRBD1 (6 bases). V gave up 3 bases and J gave up 3 bases, with 17 bases separating them. Germline-derived CDR1 and CDR2 are LNHDA and SQIVND (reference sequence). The CDR3 covers 16 residues.

This clone was detected only once. This chain joins TRBV15 and TRBJ1-6, with D maybe TRBD1 (6 bases). V gave up 1 base and J gave up 4 bases, with 8 bases separating them. Germline V gene data show CDR1 as LNHNV and CDR2 as YYDKDF (reference sequence). This CDR3 is 15 amino acids long. This CDR3 is CATSRGRGYNSPLHF. CDR3 bases: TGTGCCACCAGCAGAGGCAGGGGTTATAATTCACCCCTCCACTTT.

The chain recombines TRBV28 with TRBJ2-7; D perhaps matches TRBD2 (6 bases). Between the trimmed V and J ends, which lost 5 bases and 2 bases, there was a span of 13 bases. Germline V CDR1 and CDR2: MDHEN, SYDVKM. The CDR3 has 14 amino acids. The CDR3 region has the DNA TGTGCCAGCAGTCCCGGGGACTCAACCTACGAGCAGTACTTC. It specifies CASSPGDSTYEQYF.

The J gene is TRBJ2-5, the V gene TRBV5-4, with D maybe TRBD2 (5 bases). This CDR3 spans 13 amino acids. In germline, CDR1 is SGHNT, CDR2 YYREEE (reference sequence). Trimming cost V 0 bases and J 3 bases, with 6 bases left between them. CDR3 DNA: TGTGCCAGCAGCTTGGGGCGGGAAGAGACCCAGTACTTC. This translates into CASSLGREETQYF.

J is TRBJ1-2 and V is TRBV27; D unclear. The CDR3 loop spans 14 amino acids. The germline V and J ends were trimmed by 6 bases and 3 bases, with 14 bases remaining between them. Per the germline V gene, CDR1 is MNHEY and CDR2 is SMNVEV (reference sequence). In DNA, the CDR3 is TGTGCCAGCAGCCCCTCGAGGGTCGACTATGGCTACACCTTC. It codes for CASSPSRVDYGYTF.

This chain links TRBV2 with TRBJ1-1; D not certain. Germline V gene sequence: CDR1 SNHLY, CDR2 FYNNEI. The CDR3 is 14 residues long. V dropped 8 bases and J dropped 0 bases, with 13 bases sitting between them. The CDR3 DNA follows: TGTGCCAGCCTCGCGAGCACGGTGAACACTGAAGCTTTCTTT. Translated, it gives CASLASTVNTEAFF.

The rearrangement joins TRBV3-1 (or the pseudogene TRBV3-2) to TRBJ2-5; D is possibly TRBD2 (7 bases). The CDR3 length is 17 residues. Deletions cut 1 base from V and 3 bases from J, with 18 bases between. The V gene's germline CDR1 is LGHDT and CDR2 YNNKEL (reference sequence). The chain's CDR3 is CASSQVGGAPGKETQYF. The DNA of the CDR3 is TGTGCCAGCAGCCAAGTGGGGGGGGCTCCCGGGAAAGAGACCCAGTACTTC.

This CDR3 is CASRDPGGELFF. The CDR3 DNA reads as TGCGCCAGCAGGGACCCGGGAGGGGAGCTGTTTTTT. This chain links TRBV4-1 with TRBJ2-2; the D gene is possibly TRBD2 (5 bases). The V and J ends lost 6 bases and 8 bases respectively, with 10 bases between them. This CDR3 region has 12 residues. Germline V gene data show CDR1 as MGHRA and CDR2 as YSYEKL.

The DNA for the CDR3 is TGTGCCAGCAGCTTAGCCAGAAACACCGGGGAGCTGTTTTTT. Protein sequence: CASSLARNTGELFF. The chain is built from TRBV7-9 and TRBJ2-2; D is unclear. The CDR3 runs to 14 residues. Germline V CDR1 and CDR2: SEHNR, FQNEAQ (reference sequence). V dropped 0 bases and J dropped 2 bases, with 4 bases sitting between them.

The chain is built from TRBV13 and TRBJ2-7, with TRBD1 matching over 10 bases. V lost 5 bases to trimming and J lost 6 bases; unmatched junction nucleotides: 13. The CDR3 has 16 amino acids. Germline V lookup: CDR1 PRHDT, CDR2 FYEKMQ (reference sequence). The CDR3 nucleotides are TGTGCCAGCAGCCCGCTATCGGGACAGGGGAGAACCGAGCAGTACTTC. It yields the protein CASSPLSGQGRTEQYF. The full variable domain, completed using reference TRBV13 and TRBJ2-7, is AAGVIQSPRHLIKEKRETATLKCYPIPRHDTVYWYQQGPGQDPQFLISFYEKMQSDKGSIPDRFSAQQFSDYHSELNMSSLELGDSALYFCASSPLSGQGRTEQYFGPGTRLTVT.

The chain employs TRBV12-3 or TRBV12-4 and TRBJ2-5; D is ambiguous. The V end lost 3 bases, the J end lost 5 bases, and 4 bases lay between the germline ends. The CDR3 is 11 residues long. As DNA, the CDR3 is TGTGCCAGCAGTTTCGAGGAGACCCAGTACTTC. It is translated as CASSFEETQYF.

The chain has TRBV5-1 and TRBJ1-1, with a weak D call TRBD1 (5 bases). The germline CDR1 and CDR2 sequences are SGHRS and YFSETQ. Trimming shortened V by 4 bases and J by 5 bases, and 12 bases separated the two germline ends. The CDR3 sequence is 13 residues long. The CDR3 coding sequence is TGCGCCAGCAGCGAGTCAGGGTGGACTGAAGCTTTCTTT. Its protein product is CASSESGWTEAFF.

The J gene is TRBJ1-1, the V gene TRBV29-1; D not resolved. CDR1 and CDR2 from the germline V gene are SQVTM and ANQGSEA. The CDR3 totals 13 residues. Trimming cost V 4 bases and J 0 bases, with 9 bases left between them. Here the CDR3 DNA reads TGCAGCGTTGCTTTTTCAGTGAACACTGAAGCTTTCTTT. Translation gives CSVAFSVNTEAFF.

The chain combines TRBV7-3 with TRBJ2-5, with TRBD1 matching over 9 bases. Trimming removed 2 bases from V and 4 bases from J; junction bases left unmatched: 5. The CDR3 has 15 amino acids. From germline, CDR1 is SGHTA and CDR2 FQGTGA. The CDR3 bases are TGTGCCAGCAGCTTAGGGGACAGGGTAATAGAGACCCAGTACTTC. It is translated as CASSLGDRVIETQYF.

The chain has TRBV10-3 and TRBJ1-2; possibly TRBD1 for D (6 bases). Germline values: CDR1 ENHRY, CDR2 SYGVKD. The ends were cut back, 3 bases at V and 4 bases at J, with 15 bases in the middle. The CDR3 contains 15 residues. CDR3 region: CAISDPRQDGYGYTF. The DNA of the CDR3 is TGTGCCATCAGTGACCCCCGACAGGACGGCTATGGCTACACCTTC.

The chain uses TRBV5-6 and TRBJ2-5; D perhaps matches TRBD2 (5 bases). V dropped 4 bases and J dropped 5 bases, with 15 bases sitting between them. This CDR3 has 14 residues. Germline CDR1 and CDR2: SGHDT and YYEEEE. CDR3 region: CASSQLRQRETQYF. In DNA, the CDR3 is TGTGCCAGCAGCCAGCTAAGGCAGCGGGAGACCCAGTACTTC.

This clone appeared a single time. This chain connects TRBV19 to TRBJ1-2; D not resolved. The CDR3 consists of 14 residues. V was cut by 4 bases and J by 3 bases, with 12 bases left in between. Germline-derived CDR1 and CDR2 are LNHDA and SQIVND (reference sequence). The DNA for the CDR3 is TGTGCCAGTAGTAACCCGACAATGGACTATGGCTACACCTTC. This sequence encodes CASSNPTMDYGYTF.